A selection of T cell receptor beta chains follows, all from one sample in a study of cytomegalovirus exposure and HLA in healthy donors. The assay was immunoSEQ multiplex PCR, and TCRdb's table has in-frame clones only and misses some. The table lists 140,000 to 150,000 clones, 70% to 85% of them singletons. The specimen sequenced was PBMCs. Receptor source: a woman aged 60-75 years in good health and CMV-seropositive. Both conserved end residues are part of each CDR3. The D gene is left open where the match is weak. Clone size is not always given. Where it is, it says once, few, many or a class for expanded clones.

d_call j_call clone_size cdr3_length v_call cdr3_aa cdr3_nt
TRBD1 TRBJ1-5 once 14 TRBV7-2 CASSLRTGYQPQHF TGTGCCAGCAGCTTACGGACAGGGTATCAGCCCCAGCATTTT
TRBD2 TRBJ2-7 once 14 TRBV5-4 CASSSGGGSYEQYF TGTGCCAGCAGCTCGGGGGGGGGCTCCTACGAGCAGTACTTC
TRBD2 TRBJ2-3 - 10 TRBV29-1 CSVVGGAQYF TGCAGCGTCGTGGGGGGGGCGCAGTATTTT
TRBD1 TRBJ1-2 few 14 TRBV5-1 CASSIPGQEYGYTF TGCGCCAGCAGCATACCGGGACAGGAATATGGCTACACCTTC
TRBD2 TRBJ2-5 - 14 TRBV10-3 CAISEGLAGETQYF TGTGCCATCAGTGAGGGACTAGCGGGAGAGACCCAGTACTTC
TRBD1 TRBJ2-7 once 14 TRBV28 CASSRQGGRGEQYF TGTGCCAGCAGCCGACAGGGGGGGAGGGGGGAGCAGTACTTC
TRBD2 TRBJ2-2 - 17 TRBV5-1 CASSLTGLAANTGELFF TGCGCCAGCAGCTTGACGGGGCTAGCGGCGAACACCGGGGAGCTGTTTTTT
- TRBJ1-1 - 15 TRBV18 CASSPLSAENTEAFF TGTGCCAGCTCACCATTATCTGCAGAGAACACTGAAGCTTTCTTT
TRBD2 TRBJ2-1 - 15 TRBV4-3 CASSQVSGRANEQFF TGCGCCAGCAGCCAAGTAAGCGGGAGGGCCAATGAGCAGTTCTTC
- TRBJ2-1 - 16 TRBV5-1 CASSLTLGSSYNEQFF TGCGCCAGCAGCTTAACACTCGGGAGCTCCTACAATGAGCAGTTCTTC
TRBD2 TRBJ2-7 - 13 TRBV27 CASALGRAYEQYF TGTGCCAGCGCCTTAGGGAGGGCCTACGAGCAGTACTTC
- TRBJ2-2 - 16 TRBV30 CAWSPLGGGNTGELFF TGTGCCTGGAGCCCCTTGGGGGGTGGGAACACCGGGGAGCTGTTTTTT
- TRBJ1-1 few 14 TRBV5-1 CASSGGVGSAEAFF TGCGCCAGCAGCGGGGGGGTAGGGAGCGCTGAAGCTTTCTTT
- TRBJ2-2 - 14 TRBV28 CASSLNLNTGELFF TGTGCCAGCAGTTTAAATCTAAACACCGGGGAGCTGTTTTTT
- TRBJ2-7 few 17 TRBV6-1 CASSEARGTRASYEQYF TGTGCCAGCAGTGAAGCGAGGGGGACCAGGGCCTCCTACGAGCAGTACTTC
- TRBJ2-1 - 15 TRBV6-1 CASSERGMGHNEQFF TGTGCCAGCAGTGAGCGGGGAATGGGCCACAATGAGCAGTTCTTC
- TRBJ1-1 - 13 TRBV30 CAWSGQAATEAFF TGTGCCTGGAGTGGACAGGCCGCCACTGAAGCTTTCTTT
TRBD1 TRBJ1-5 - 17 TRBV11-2 CASSLDPPGQVNQPQHF TGTGCCAGCAGCTTAGATCCCCCGGGACAGGTCAATCAGCCCCAGCATTTT
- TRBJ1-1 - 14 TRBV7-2 CASSRGRGNTEAFF TGTGCCAGCAGCCGGGGGAGGGGGAACACTGAAGCTTTCTTT
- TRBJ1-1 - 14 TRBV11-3 CASSPGAVNTEAFF TGTGCCAGCAGCCCAGGGGCAGTGAACACTGAAGCTTTCTTT
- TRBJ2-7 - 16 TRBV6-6 CASSPRGGREINEQYF TGTGCCAGCAGCCCACGAGGGGGGCGGGAGATAAACGAGCAGTACTTC
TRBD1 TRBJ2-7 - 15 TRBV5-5 CASSLDRGIEYEQYF TGTGCCAGCAGCTTGGACAGGGGAATCGAGTACGAGCAGTACTTC
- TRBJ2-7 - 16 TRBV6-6 CASSYSIIRERDEQYF TGTGCCAGCAGTTACTCGATAATACGGGAGAGGGACGAGCAGTACTTC
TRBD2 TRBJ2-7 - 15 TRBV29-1 CSVEKTSESSYEQYF TGCAGCGTTGAAAAGACTAGCGAAAGCTCCTACGAGCAGTACTTC
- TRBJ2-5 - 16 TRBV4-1 CASSQEYGELVETQYF TGCGCCAGCAGCCAAGAGTACGGGGAGTTGGTAGAGACCCAGTACTTC